The clone carrying this TCR beta chain has ten or more counts. Its matching antigen is unknown. This sample is drawn from a study of spatial heterogeneity in lung cancer. As for the study in general: Taken at a median of around 22 months after resection, follow-up PBMC samples underwent sequencing when available.

The germline V gene encodes CDR1 SGHRS and CDR2 YFSETQ. The CDR3 is 16 amino acids. V dropped 0 bases and J dropped 4 bases, with 17 bases sitting between them. MiXCR, applied by TCRdb to the 5' RACE reads, yields one record per CDR3 protein. The sample carries 35,000 to 45,000 distinct CDR3 sequences, 6% to 9.5% recorded once. Study-wide points: Ubiquitous expanded tumor TCRs showed up in blood more at resection than follow-up.

This sample's time point: blood at routine non-recurrence follow-up after resection. Unsorted whole RNA of tumor, nontumor lung or frozen PBMC was sequenced. The receptor was isolated from a male donor with early-stage non-small cell lung cancer. Source: PBMCs, taken at follow-up. V gene TRBV5-1 combines with J gene TRBJ2-7, with D unresolved. This CDR3 reads CASSLDGPLSGYEQYF. In DNA form, the CDR3 reads TGCGCCAGCAGCTTGGATGGACCGCTTAGTGGGTACGAGCAGTACTTC.